The T cell receptor beta chain described here comes from a study of PD-L1 blockade in urothelial cancer. Deletions cut 2 bases from V and 2 bases from J, with 17 bases between. Per germline, CDR1 MNHNS and CDR2 SASEGT. The CDR3 loop spans 17 amino acids. Sequencing used immunoSEQ multiplex PCR; TCRdb keeps in-frame clones, though not all of them. The sample records about 63,000 clones, 80% to 90% being singletons. Regarding time point: pretreatment peripheral blood. Sequencing used PBMCs, obtained around atezolizumab (anti-PD-L1) treatment. The rearrangement uses TRBV6-1 and TRBJ2-3; TRBD2 might be the D (6 bases). The receptor's source is a man aged 65 to 85 with urothelial cancer. The CDR3 DNA reads TGTGCCAGCAGTGAACGAGGGGCTAGCGCTTTCACAGATACGCAGTATTTT. Translation: CASSERGASAFTDTQYF.